This T cell receptor beta chain comes out of a study of CD8+ T cells in alopecia areata. Treatment here: oral pan-JAK inhibitor, 5-10 mg twice daily. Note on this clone: The target antigen is unknown.

There are 14 residues in the CDR3. CDR1 is SGDLS and CDR2 is YYNGEE in the germline V gene. V dropped 2 bases and J dropped 6 bases, with 13 bases sitting between them. Study-wide findings and caveats: Persistence of many expanded lesional clones was seen in scalp and blood during tofacitinib.

Extracted RNA was reverse transcribed into cDNA, the sequencing template. Libraries were prepared by immunoSEQ multiplex PCR; TCRdb keeps only in-frame clonotypes and omits some of them. This table has 150,000 to 200,000 clones, 60% appearing once. The V gene is TRBV9, the J gene TRBJ2-3, with D unclear. This receptor was obtained from a human donor with alopecia areata. The sequencing here drew on CD4+ T cells sorted from blood, taken at week 24, from a patient treated with tofacitinib. CDR3 amino acids: CASSVAQRKDTQYF. Written as DNA, the CDR3 is TGTGCCAGCAGCGTCGCTCAGAGGAAGGATACGCAGTATTTT.